This paragraph covers one T cell receptor (beta chain) sequence. These data come from a study of blood T cell repertoires in COVID-19. Study summary: Researchers got acute and convalescent COVID-19 samples from the United States, Italy and Spain. PBMCs, B-cell-depleted T cells, or T cells provided the cDNA or gDNA that made up the material.

Germline loops: CDR1 SGHVS, CDR2 FQNEAQ. The CDR3 is 14 amino acids. V lost 6 bases, J lost 1 base, and 4 bases stayed unmatched. Per the authors' pipeline: The authors estimated nucleated cell counts from reference gene primer amplification. Assay used: immunoSEQ multiplex PCR; TCRdb lists only in-frame clones, some missing. The V and J calls and clone size are taken from that table; D and trimming were inferred from the DNA. Here the sample spans 270,000 or so clones, 82% being singletons. The chain recombines TRBV7-8 with TRBJ1-1, with 8 bases that match TRBD1. This TCR derives from a woman aged 18-29 years with acute or convalescent COVID-19. What was sequenced was peripheral blood. The CDR3 is CASRVDRANTEAFF. The CDR3 nucleotides read TGTGCCAGCAGGGTGGACAGGGCGAACACTGAAGCTTTCTTT.